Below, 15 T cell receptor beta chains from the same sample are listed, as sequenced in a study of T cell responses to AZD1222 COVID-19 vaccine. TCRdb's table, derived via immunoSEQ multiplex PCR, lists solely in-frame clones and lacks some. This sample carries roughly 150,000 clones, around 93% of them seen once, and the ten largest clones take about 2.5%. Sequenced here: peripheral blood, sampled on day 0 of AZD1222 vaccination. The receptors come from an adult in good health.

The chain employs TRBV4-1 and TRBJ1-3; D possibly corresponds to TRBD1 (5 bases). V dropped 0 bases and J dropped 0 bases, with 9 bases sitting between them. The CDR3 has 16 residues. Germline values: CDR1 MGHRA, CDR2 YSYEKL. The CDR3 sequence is CASSQDRGSSGNTIYF. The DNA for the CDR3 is TGCGCCAGCAGCCAAGATCGGGGGAGCTCTGGAAACACCATATATTTT.

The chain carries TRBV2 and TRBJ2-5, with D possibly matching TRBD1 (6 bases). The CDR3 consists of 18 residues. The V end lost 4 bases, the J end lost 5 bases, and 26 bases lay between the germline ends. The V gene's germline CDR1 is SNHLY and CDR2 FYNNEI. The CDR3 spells CASSVRAVAVGGMETQYF. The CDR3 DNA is TGTGCCAGCAGTGTAAGGGCGGTTGCGGTTGGGGGCATGGAGACCCAGTACTTC.

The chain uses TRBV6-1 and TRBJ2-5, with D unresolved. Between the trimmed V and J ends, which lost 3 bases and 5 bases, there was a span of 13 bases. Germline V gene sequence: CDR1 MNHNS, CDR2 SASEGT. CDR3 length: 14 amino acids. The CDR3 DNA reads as TGTGCCAGCAGTGAGTTGCAGGTGCCCGAGACCCAGTACTTC. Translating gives CASSELQVPETQYF.

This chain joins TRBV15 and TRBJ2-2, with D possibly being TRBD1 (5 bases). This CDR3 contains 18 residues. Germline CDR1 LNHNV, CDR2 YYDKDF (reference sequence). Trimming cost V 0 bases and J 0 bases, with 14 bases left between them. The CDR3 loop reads CATSRDRAGFANTGELFF. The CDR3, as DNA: TGTGCCACCAGCAGAGATAGGGCAGGGTTTGCGAACACCGGGGAGCTGTTTTTT.

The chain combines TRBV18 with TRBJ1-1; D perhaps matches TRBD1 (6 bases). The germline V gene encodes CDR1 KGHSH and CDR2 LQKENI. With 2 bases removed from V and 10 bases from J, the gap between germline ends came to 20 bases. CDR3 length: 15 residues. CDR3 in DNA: TGTGCCAGCTCACCAACCTCGGGACAAGGTCAACGAGCTTTCTTT. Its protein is CASSPTSGQGQRAFF.

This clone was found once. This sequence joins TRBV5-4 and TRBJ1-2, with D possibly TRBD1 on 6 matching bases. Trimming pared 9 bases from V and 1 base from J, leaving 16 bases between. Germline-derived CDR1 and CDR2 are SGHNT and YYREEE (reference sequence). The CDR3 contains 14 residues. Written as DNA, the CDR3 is TGTGCCACCTCCTTCTTAGGGGGTAACTATGGCTACACCTTC. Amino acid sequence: CATSFLGGNYGYTF.

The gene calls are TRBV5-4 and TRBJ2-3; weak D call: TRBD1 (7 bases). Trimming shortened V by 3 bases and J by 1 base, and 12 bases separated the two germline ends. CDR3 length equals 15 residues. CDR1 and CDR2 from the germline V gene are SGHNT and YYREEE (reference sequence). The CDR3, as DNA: TGTGCCAGCAGCTCCACCAGGGGGGGCACAGATACGCAGTATTTT. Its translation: CASSSTRGGTDTQYF.

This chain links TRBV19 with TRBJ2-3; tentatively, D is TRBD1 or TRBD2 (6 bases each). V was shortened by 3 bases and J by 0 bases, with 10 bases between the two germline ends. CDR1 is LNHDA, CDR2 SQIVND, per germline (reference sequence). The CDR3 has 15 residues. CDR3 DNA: TGTGCCAGTAGTATCTGGGGGGCTAGCACAGATACGCAGTATTTT. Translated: CASSIWGASTDTQYF.

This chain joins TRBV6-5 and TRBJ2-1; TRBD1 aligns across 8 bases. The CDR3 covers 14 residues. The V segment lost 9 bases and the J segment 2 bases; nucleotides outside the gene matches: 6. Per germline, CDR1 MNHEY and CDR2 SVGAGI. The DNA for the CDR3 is TGTGCCAGTCGAACAGGGGGACCCTACAATGAGCAGTTCTTC. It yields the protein CASRTGGPYNEQFF.

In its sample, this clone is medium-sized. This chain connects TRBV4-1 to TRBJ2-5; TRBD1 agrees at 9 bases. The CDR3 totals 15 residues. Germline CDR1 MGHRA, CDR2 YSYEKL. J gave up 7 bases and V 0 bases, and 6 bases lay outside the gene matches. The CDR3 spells CASSQDPGTGTTQYF. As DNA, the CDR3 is TGCGCCAGCAGCCAAGATCCCGGGACAGGGACGACCCAGTACTTC.

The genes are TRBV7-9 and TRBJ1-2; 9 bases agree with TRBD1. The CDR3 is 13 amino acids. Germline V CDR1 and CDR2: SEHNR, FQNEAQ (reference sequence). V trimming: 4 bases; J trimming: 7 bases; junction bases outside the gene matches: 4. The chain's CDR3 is CASSSEQGAGYTF. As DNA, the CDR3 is TGTGCCAGCAGCTCTGAACAGGGGGCTGGCTACACCTTC. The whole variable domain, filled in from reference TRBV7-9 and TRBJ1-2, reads DTGVSQNPRHKITKRGQNVTFRCDPISEHNRLYWYRQTLGQGPEFLTYFQNEAQLEKSRLLSDRFSAERPKGSFSTLEIQRTEQGDSAMYLCASSSEQGAGYTFGSGTRLTVV.

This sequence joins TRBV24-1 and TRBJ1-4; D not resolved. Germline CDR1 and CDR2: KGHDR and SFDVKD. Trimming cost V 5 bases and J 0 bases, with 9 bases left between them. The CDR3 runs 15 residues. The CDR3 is CATSGGFATNEKLFF. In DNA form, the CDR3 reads TGTGCCACCAGTGGAGGGTTTGCAACTAATGAAAAACTGTTTTTT.

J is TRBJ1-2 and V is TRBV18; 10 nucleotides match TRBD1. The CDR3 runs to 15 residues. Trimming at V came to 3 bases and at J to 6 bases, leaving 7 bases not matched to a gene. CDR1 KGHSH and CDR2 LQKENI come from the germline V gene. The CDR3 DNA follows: TGTGCCAGCTCACCCGGGACAGGGGCTCTTCATGGCTACACCTTC. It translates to CASSPGTGALHGYTF. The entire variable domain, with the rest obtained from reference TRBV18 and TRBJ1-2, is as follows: NAGVMQNPRHLVRRRGQEARLRCSPMKGHSHVYWYRQLPEEGLKFMVYLQKENIIDESGMPKERFSAEFPKEGPSILRIQQVVRGDSAAYFCASSPGTGALHGYTFGSGTRLTVV.

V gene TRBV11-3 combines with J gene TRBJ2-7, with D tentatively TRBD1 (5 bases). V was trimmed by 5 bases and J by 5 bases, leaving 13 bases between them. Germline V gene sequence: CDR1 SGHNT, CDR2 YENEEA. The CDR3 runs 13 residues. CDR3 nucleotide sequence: TGTGCCAGCAGCCGACAGCTTTCCGACGAGCAGTACTTC. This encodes CASSRQLSDEQYF.

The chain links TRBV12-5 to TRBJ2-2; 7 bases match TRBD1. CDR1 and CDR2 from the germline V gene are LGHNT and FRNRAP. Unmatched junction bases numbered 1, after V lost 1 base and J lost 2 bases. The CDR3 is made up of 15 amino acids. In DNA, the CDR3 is TGTGCTAGTGGTTTGGGACAGGGAAACACCGGGGAGCTGTTTTTT. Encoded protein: CASGLGQGNTGELFF.